This is a list of T cell receptor beta chains from one sample in a study of immune evolution from preneoplasia to lung adenocarcinoma. Profiled with immunoSEQ multiplex PCR; TCRdb holds only in-frame clones, not every one. The sample has 25,000 to 30,000 clones, 65% to 75% seen once. Sequencing was performed on FFPE invasive lung adenocarcinoma tissue. These receptors originate from a person between 60 and 70 years old with invasive lung adenocarcinoma. Some clones in this sample may be carry-over from other donors' samples. CDR3s include the opening cysteine and the closing phenylalanine or tryptophan. A D gene is named only where the DNA matches it firmly. Clone size appears in some rows only: once, few, many, or a class for an expanded clone.

TRBV7-2	.	TRBJ1-4	.	TGTGCCAGCAGCTTATATCTGAGCAGCGCCGAAAAACTGTTTTTT	CASSLYLSSAEKLFF
TRBV28	.	TRBJ1-3	few	TGTGCCAGCAACGATCGGAACTCTGGAAACACCATATATTTT	CASNDRNSGNTIYF
TRBV14	TRBD1	TRBJ2-7	once	TGTGCCAGCAGCCAACAAACAGGGGGCTTCGAGCAGTACTTC	CASSQQTGGFEQYF
TRBV7-9	.	TRBJ1-5	.	TGTGCCAGCAGCCCGGACACCTATCAGCCCCAGCATTTT	CASSPDTYQPQHF
TRBV6-1	TRBD2	TRBJ2-7	.	TGTGCCAGCAGTGAAGGGGGGGGGACCTACGAGCAGTACTTC	CASSEGGGTYEQYF
TRBV5-1	.	TRBJ2-1	.	TGCGCCAGCAGCTTGGGGCTACGCGGGTATGAGCAGTTCTTC	CASSLGLRGYEQFF
TRBV5-8	.	TRBJ2-5	.	TGTGCCAGCAGCTTGGACAGGGCCGGGACCCAGTACTTC	CASSLDRAGTQYF
TRBV18	TRBD2	TRBJ2-7	.	TGTGCCAGCTCACCCGGGACTAGCGGAGCCGAGCAGTACTTC	CASSPGTSGAEQYF
TRBV7-9	.	TRBJ1-5	.	TGTGCCAGCAGCTCCATGGGGAAAGGCAATCAGCCCCAGCATTTT	CASSSMGKGNQPQHF
TRBV11-3	TRBD2	TRBJ2-7	once	TGTGCCAGCAGCTGGACTAGCGGGTACTACGAGCAGTACTTC	CASSWTSGYYEQYF
TRBV9	.	TRBJ2-5	.	TGTGCCAGCAGCGTAGGGGGACACACCCAAGAGACCCAGTACTTC	CASSVGGHTQETQYF
TRBV29-1	.	TRBJ2-3	.	TGCAGCTGGGGGCGGGCCCTTGGCACAGATACGCAGTATTTT	CSWGRALGTDTQYF
TRBV7-9	.	TRBJ2-1	.	TGTGCCAGCAACCTGGACTACTACAATGAGCAGTTCTTC	CASNLDYYNEQFF
TRBV19	.	TRBJ1-2	.	TGTGCCAGTACCGGCACATACTATGGCTACACCTTC	CASTGTYYGYTF
TRBV28	TRBD1	TRBJ1-5	.	TGTGCCAGCAGTTCGCCGGGACAGCGTTCTGTGGGATACAATCAGCCCCAGCATTTT	CASSSPGQRSVGYNQPQHF
TRBV7-9	.	TRBJ2-1	.	TGTGCCAGCAGCTTCTCGGTCTGGGGCTACAATGAGCAGTTCTTC	CASSFSVWGYNEQFF
TRBV10-2	TRBD2	TRBJ2-1	few	TGCGCCAGCAAACCGGGACTAGCGGGGGACAATGAGCAGTTCTTC	CASKPGLAGDNEQFF
TRBV7-2	TRBD2	TRBJ2-3	.	TGTGCCAGCAGACCCCCGGGACTAGCGGGAGGGCCAGATACGCAGTATTTT	CASRPPGLAGGPDTQYF
TRBV7-3	.	TRBJ2-2	.	TGTGCCAGCAGCCAAAATCCCTACCCTCCCGGGGAGCTGTTTTTT	CASSQNPYPPGELFF
TRBV15	.	TRBJ1-4	.	TGTGCCACCAGCCAGTCAACGGGGGGAAATAATGAAAAACTGTTTTTT	CATSQSTGGNNEKLFF
TRBV29-1	TRBD1	TRBJ2-2	.	TGCAGCGTTGGGGACAGGAACACCGGGGAGCTGTTTTTT	CSVGDRNTGELFF
TRBV28	.	TRBJ1-4	.	TGTGCCAGCAGTTTGTATGAGGGTCTGTTTTTT	CASSLYEGLFF
TRBV6-1	.	TRBJ1-1	.	TGTGCCAGCAGTGAAGCGGGGACGTCGGCTGAAGCTTTCTTT	CASSEAGTSAEAFF
TRBV19	.	TRBJ2-2	.	TGTGCCAGTAGTATATTTACAGGGAGTAACACCGGGGAGCTGTTTTTT	CASSIFTGSNTGELFF
TRBV9	.	TRBJ2-1	.	TGTGCCAGCAGCGTAGGAACGGCTTACAATGAGCAGTTCTTC	CASSVGTAYNEQFF
TRBV5-1	.	TRBJ2-2	.	TGCGCCAGCAGCTTGTTCGGGGGCTACACCGGGGAGCTGTTTTTT	CASSLFGGYTGELFF
TRBV20-1	.	TRBJ1-2	.	TGCAGTGCCTCGACAGACTATGGCTACACCTTC	CSASTDYGYTF
TRBV2	TRBD1	TRBJ2-7	.	TGTGCCAGCAAGGGACAGGGGTGGGGGGACCTCTCCTACGAGCAGTACTTC	CASKGQGWGDLSYEQYF
TRBV18	TRBD1	TRBJ2-1	few	TGTGCCAGCTCACCTCGGACAGGGCTCAAGCGCAATGAGCAGTTCTTC	CASSPRTGLKRNEQFF
TRBV19	TRBD1	TRBJ1-1	.	TGTGCCAGTAGTACCGCGACAGGGGTCGGCACTGAAGCTTTCTTT	CASSTATGVGTEAFF